This is a list of T cell receptor beta chains from one sample in a study of T-cell memory formation after mild COVID-19. A single record per CDR3 protein comes from TCRdb applying MiXCR to the 5' RACE reads. The sample carries 200,000 to 300,000 distinct CDR3 sequences, 16% recorded once. Sequenced input: PBMCs or a T cell subset sorted from them (not recorded which). These receptors came from a man aged 18 to 30 who had mild COVID-19 (a few samples of this study predate the infection). Cell type and time point are not known. CDR3s include the opening cysteine and the closing phenylalanine or tryptophan. The order of the fields is J gene, D gene, CDR3 length, V gene, clone size, CDR3 DNA, CDR3 protein. D genes are given only for firm matches. A row's size may be missing; if present it is once, few, many or a size class.

J gene: TRBJ2-3; D gene: .; CDR3 length: 12; V gene: TRBV3-1; clone size: .; CDR3 DNA: TGTGCCAGCAGAGCTGGGGCAGATACGCAGTATTTT; CDR3 protein: CASRAGADTQYF
J gene: TRBJ2-5; D gene: .; CDR3 length: 13; V gene: TRBV7-2; clone size: few; CDR3 DNA: TGTGCCAGCAGAGGGGGTGGCGCACGGACCCAGTACTTC; CDR3 protein: CASRGGGARTQYF
J gene: TRBJ2-2; D gene: .; CDR3 length: 14; V gene: TRBV5-1; clone size: .; CDR3 DNA: TGCGCCAGCAGCTTGGACAGGGAGACCGGGGAGCTGTTTTTT; CDR3 protein: CASSLDRETGELFF
J gene: TRBJ2-1; D gene: .; CDR3 length: 15; V gene: TRBV4-3; clone size: .; CDR3 DNA: TGCGCCAGCAGCCAACAAGGTGACAGCGGCAGGAGGCAGTTCTTC; CDR3 protein: CASSQQGDSGRRQFF
J gene: TRBJ2-3; D gene: TRBD2; CDR3 length: 16; V gene: TRBV5-1; clone size: many; CDR3 DNA: TGCGCCAGCAGCCAGCTGCGGGCGGGGGGTTCAGATACGCAGTATTTT; CDR3 protein: CASSQLRAGGSDTQYF
J gene: TRBJ2-2; D gene: .; CDR3 length: 15; V gene: TRBV12-3/TRBV12-4; clone size: few; CDR3 DNA: TGTGCCAGCAGTTTCCAGGGGGCGGGAGCCGGGGAGCTGTTTTTT; CDR3 protein: CASSFQGAGAGELFF
J gene: TRBJ1-6; D gene: .; CDR3 length: 17; V gene: TRBV5-6; clone size: many; CDR3 DNA: TGTGCCAGCAGTAAATCATCAGCGAGCTCCTATAATTCACCCCTCCACTTT; CDR3 protein: CASSKSSASSYNSPLHF
J gene: TRBJ2-5; D gene: TRBD1; CDR3 length: 15; V gene: TRBV7-3; clone size: .; CDR3 DNA: TGTGCCAGCAGCCGAGGGACAGGGGGACGCGAGACCCAGTACTTC; CDR3 protein: CASSRGTGGRETQYF
J gene: TRBJ2-1; D gene: .; CDR3 length: 15; V gene: TRBV12-3/TRBV12-4; clone size: .; CDR3 DNA: TGTGCCAGCAGTTTACAGCCAGGCCCGTACAATGAGCAGTTCTTC; CDR3 protein: CASSLQPGPYNEQFF
J gene: TRBJ2-2; D gene: .; CDR3 length: 16; V gene: TRBV4-2; clone size: few; CDR3 DNA: TGTGCCAGCAGCCAGACGGGGGGCAAGAACACCGGGGAGCTGTTTTTT; CDR3 protein: CASSQTGGKNTGELFF
J gene: TRBJ1-4; D gene: TRBD1; CDR3 length: 14; V gene: TRBV20-1; clone size: .; CDR3 DNA: TGCAGTGCTAGAGACAGGGGGGGCCCCGAAAAACTGTTTTTT; CDR3 protein: CSARDRGGPEKLFF
J gene: TRBJ2-2; D gene: .; CDR3 length: 11; V gene: TRBV12-3/TRBV12-4; clone size: many; CDR3 DNA: TGTGCCAGTCGAGGGGCCGGGGAGCTGTTTTTT; CDR3 protein: CASRGAGELFF
J gene: TRBJ2-1; D gene: .; CDR3 length: 15; V gene: TRBV18; clone size: .; CDR3 DNA: TGTGCCAGCTCACCGTCGGCAGCCGGCTACAATGAGCAGTTCTTC; CDR3 protein: CASSPSAAGYNEQFF
J gene: TRBJ1-2; D gene: .; CDR3 length: 14; V gene: TRBV5-4; clone size: .; CDR3 DNA: TGTGCCAGCAGCTTGGACGGACAGCTCTATGGCTACACCTTC; CDR3 protein: CASSLDGQLYGYTF
J gene: TRBJ2-2; D gene: .; CDR3 length: 13; V gene: TRBV11-2; clone size: .; CDR3 DNA: TGTGCCAGCAGCCTAGATGGGGTGGGGGAGCTGTTTTTT; CDR3 protein: CASSLDGVGELFF
J gene: TRBJ2-7; D gene: .; CDR3 length: 15; V gene: TRBV2; clone size: few; CDR3 DNA: TGTGCCAGCAGTGAATGGTACACCCGTAGCTACGAGCAGTACTTC; CDR3 protein: CASSEWYTRSYEQYF
J gene: TRBJ2-5; D gene: .; CDR3 length: 16; V gene: TRBV4-3; clone size: .; CDR3 DNA: TGCGCCAGCAGCCAAGATGGAGGTGGGGTCCAAGAGACCCAGTACTTC; CDR3 protein: CASSQDGGGVQETQYF
J gene: TRBJ2-6; D gene: .; CDR3 length: 16; V gene: TRBV6-1; clone size: few; CDR3 DNA: TGTGCCAGCAGTGAAGCGCACGGTACTGGGGCCAACGTCCTGACTTTC; CDR3 protein: CASSEAHGTGANVLTF
J gene: TRBJ1-5; D gene: .; CDR3 length: 14; V gene: TRBV7-2; clone size: few; CDR3 DNA: TGTGCCAGCAGCCTGGACAGCAAGAATCAGCCCCAGCATTTT; CDR3 protein: CASSLDSKNQPQHF
J gene: TRBJ2-3; D gene: TRBD2; CDR3 length: 15; V gene: TRBV7-2; clone size: few; CDR3 DNA: TGTGCCAGCAGCTCTAGCGGGGCCTCCACAGATACGCAGTATTTT; CDR3 protein: CASSSSGASTDTQYF
J gene: TRBJ1-1; D gene: .; CDR3 length: 14; V gene: TRBV6-2/TRBV6-3; clone size: .; CDR3 DNA: TGTGCCAGCAGTAGAACAGGATGGGACACTGAAGCTTTCTTT; CDR3 protein: CASSRTGWDTEAFF
J gene: TRBJ2-5; D gene: .; CDR3 length: 14; V gene: TRBV18; clone size: .; CDR3 DNA: TGTGCCAGCTCACCATCTTATCTAGAAGAGACCCAGTACTTC; CDR3 protein: CASSPSYLEETQYF
J gene: TRBJ2-3; D gene: .; CDR3 length: 14; V gene: TRBV24-1; clone size: few; CDR3 DNA: TGTGCCACCAGTGATGGGGGTTTCACAGATACGCAGTATTTT; CDR3 protein: CATSDGGFTDTQYF
J gene: TRBJ2-5; D gene: TRBD2; CDR3 length: 17; V gene: TRBV4-3; clone size: few; CDR3 DNA: TGCGCCAGCAGCCAAGATCCGAGCGGGGGGTACCAAGAGACCCAGTACTTC; CDR3 protein: CASSQDPSGGYQETQYF
J gene: TRBJ2-7; D gene: .; CDR3 length: 14; V gene: TRBV5-1; clone size: many; CDR3 DNA: TGCGCCAGCAGCTTGGTGGGGGACTCCTACGAGCAGTACTTC; CDR3 protein: CASSLVGDSYEQYF
J gene: TRBJ1-2; D gene: .; CDR3 length: 13; V gene: TRBV5-1; clone size: .; CDR3 DNA: TGCGCCAGCAGAAGGGAGGGCTTACTTGGCTACACCTTC; CDR3 protein: CASRREGLLGYTF
J gene: TRBJ2-2; D gene: TRBD2; CDR3 length: 16; V gene: TRBV7-9; clone size: .; CDR3 DNA: TGTGCCAGCAGCCAGAGGCAGCGGGGGGGCCCTGGGGAGCTGTTTTTT; CDR3 protein: CASSQRQRGGPGELFF
J gene: TRBJ2-1; D gene: .; CDR3 length: 15; V gene: TRBV7-2; clone size: few; CDR3 DNA: TGTGCCAGCAGCTTAGCGGTTGGCACCTACAATGAGCAGTTCTTC; CDR3 protein: CASSLAVGTYNEQFF
J gene: TRBJ2-5; D gene: .; CDR3 length: 15; V gene: TRBV11-2; clone size: .; CDR3 DNA: TGTGCCAGCAGCCCCGTCGGGCGGAGACAAGAGACCCAGTACTTC; CDR3 protein: CASSPVGRRQETQYF
J gene: TRBJ1-3; D gene: .; CDR3 length: 14; V gene: TRBV10-3; clone size: few; CDR3 DNA: TGTGCCATCAGTGAGACATTCGGGGAGAACACCATATATTTT; CDR3 protein: CAISETFGENTIYF
J gene: TRBJ2-3; D gene: TRBD1; CDR3 length: 18; V gene: TRBV4-2; clone size: few; CDR3 DNA: TGTGCCAGCAGCCAAGATGAGGGGGCCCTTTACCGACCGGATACGCAGTATTTT; CDR3 protein: CASSQDEGALYRPDTQYF
J gene: TRBJ2-1; D gene: .; CDR3 length: 12; V gene: TRBV29-1; clone size: .; CDR3 DNA: TGCAGCGTTGAATACGGTTACAATGAGCAGTTCTTC; CDR3 protein: CSVEYGYNEQFF
J gene: TRBJ2-7; D gene: .; CDR3 length: 16; V gene: TRBV4-2; clone size: .; CDR3 DNA: TGTGCCAGCAGCCAAGAATTAGGCCCGACGTTGGGCGAGCAGTACTTC; CDR3 protein: CASSQELGPTLGEQYF
J gene: TRBJ1-1; D gene: .; CDR3 length: 13; V gene: TRBV3-1; clone size: .; CDR3 DNA: TGTGCCAGCAGCCAGCACAAGGGCACTGAAGCTTTCTTT; CDR3 protein: CASSQHKGTEAFF
J gene: TRBJ1-5; D gene: TRBD1; CDR3 length: 14; V gene: TRBV6-2/TRBV6-3; clone size: .; CDR3 DNA: TGTGCCAGCAGTTTTCTGACAGGGAATCAGCCCCAGCATTTT; CDR3 protein: CASSFLTGNQPQHF
J gene: TRBJ2-3; D gene: TRBD1; CDR3 length: 16; V gene: TRBV7-6; clone size: .; CDR3 DNA: TGTGCCAGCAGCCCTGGGACAGTTACAAACGGGGATACGCAGTATTTT; CDR3 protein: CASSPGTVTNGDTQYF
J gene: TRBJ1-5; D gene: .; CDR3 length: 16; V gene: TRBV20-1; clone size: .; CDR3 DNA: TGCAGTGCTAGCGATAACAGGGTCAGTGGGGATCAGCCCCAGCATTTT; CDR3 protein: CSASDNRVSGDQPQHF
J gene: TRBJ2-3; D gene: TRBD1; CDR3 length: 17; V gene: TRBV20-1; clone size: .; CDR3 DNA: TGCAGTGCGTCCGGGACAGGGGCCCCAGGGGGCACAGATACGCAGTATTTT; CDR3 protein: CSASGTGAPGGTDTQYF
J gene: TRBJ2-7; D gene: .; CDR3 length: 13; V gene: TRBV10-3; clone size: few; CDR3 DNA: TGTGCCATCAGTGAGCAGGGCCCCTACGAGCAGTACTTC; CDR3 protein: CAISEQGPYEQYF
J gene: TRBJ2-1; D gene: TRBD1; CDR3 length: 14; V gene: TRBV5-1; clone size: few; CDR3 DNA: TGCGCCAGCAGCGCGGGACAGGGTTTCAATGAGCAGTTCTTC; CDR3 protein: CASSAGQGFNEQFF
J gene: TRBJ2-2; D gene: .; CDR3 length: 16; V gene: TRBV4-3; clone size: few; CDR3 DNA: TGCGCCAGCAGCCAAGGGGTATCAACTAACACCGGGGAGCTGTTTTTT; CDR3 protein: CASSQGVSTNTGELFF
J gene: TRBJ2-7; D gene: TRBD1; CDR3 length: 14; V gene: TRBV20-1; clone size: .; CDR3 DNA: TGCAGTGCGACCGGGACAGGGAGCTCCTACGAGCAGTACTTC; CDR3 protein: CSATGTGSSYEQYF
J gene: TRBJ2-2; D gene: TRBD2; CDR3 length: 16; V gene: TRBV4-3; clone size: .; CDR3 DNA: TGCGCCAGCAGCCGCCTGGCAGCGGGGGGTAATGGGGAGCTGTTTTTT; CDR3 protein: CASSRLAAGGNGELFF
J gene: TRBJ2-5; D gene: .; CDR3 length: 12; V gene: TRBV6-5; clone size: .; CDR3 DNA: TGTGCCAGCAGTTGGTCCCAGGGGACCCAGTACTTC; CDR3 protein: CASSWSQGTQYF
J gene: TRBJ2-1; D gene: .; CDR3 length: 11; V gene: TRBV7-9; clone size: few; CDR3 DNA: TGTGCCACCACCGGGGTTGGGGGGCAGTTCTTC; CDR3 protein: CATTGVGGQFF
J gene: TRBJ1-2; D gene: TRBD1; CDR3 length: 13; V gene: TRBV6-4; clone size: .; CDR3 DNA: TGTGCCAGCAGGACAGGGCTAAACTATGGCTACACCTTC; CDR3 protein: CASRTGLNYGYTF
J gene: TRBJ2-7; D gene: TRBD1; CDR3 length: 16; V gene: TRBV5-1; clone size: few; CDR3 DNA: TGCGCCAGCAGCTGGGGACAGGGAAAGGGATCCAACGAGCAGTACTTC; CDR3 protein: CASSWGQGKGSNEQYF